A selection of T cell receptor beta chains follows, all from one sample in a study of T cells in tuberculosis. The assay was immunoSEQ multiplex PCR, and TCRdb's table has in-frame clones only and misses some. Here the sample spans around 60,000 clones, 80% to 85% being singletons. The sequenced sample was CD1b-GMM tetramer-negative cells sorted from PBMCs. The receptors derive from an adult woman with latent tuberculosis. Each CDR3 is given with its conserved first and last residue. A D gene is named only where the DNA matches it firmly. The listing skips clone size in some rows; elsewhere it reads once, few, many or a size class.

J,V,D,size,CDR3,DNA
TRBJ2-1,TRBV25-1,TRBD1,-,CASTRGNEQFF,TGTGCCAGCACCAGGGGGAATGAGCAGTTCTTC
TRBJ2-7,TRBV29-1,-,once,CSVRKTNEQYF,TGCAGCGTTAGAAAGACAAACGAGCAGTACTTC
TRBJ1-6,TRBV6-1,-,-,CASNLAASSPLHF,TGTGCCAGCAATTTGGCGGCCTCTTCACCCCTCCACTTT
TRBJ2-7,TRBV2,-,-,CASSVRGNYDEQYF,TGTGCCAGCAGTGTGAGGGGGAATTACGACGAGCAGTACTTC
TRBJ1-5,TRBV4-1,-,few,CASSQEWGRNQPQHF,TGCGCCAGCAGCCAAGAGTGGGGGCGCAATCAGCCCCAGCATTTT
TRBJ2-7,TRBV2,-,-,CASSVTETSYEQYF,TGTGCCAGCAGTGTGACAGAAACCTCCTACGAGCAGTACTTC
TRBJ1-5,TRBV2,TRBD1,-,CASRGQNQPQHF,TGTGCCAGCAGGGGACAGAATCAGCCCCAGCATTTT
TRBJ2-5,TRBV9,TRBD2,-,CASSPPGTRWETQYF,TGTGCCAGCAGCCCCCCCGGGACTAGGTGGGAGACCCAGTACTTC
TRBJ1-1,TRBV29-1,-,-,CSVEIGRAFFPEAFF,TGCAGCGTTGAGATAGGCAGGGCCTTTTTCCCTGAAGCTTTCTTT
TRBJ2-1,TRBV6-5,-,once,CASSYGGPYNEQFF,TGTGCCAGCAGTTACGGGGGCCCCTACAATGAGCAGTTCTTC
TRBJ1-2,TRBV28,-,few,CASSSKTGYTF,TGTGCCAGCAGTTCAAAGACAGGCTACACCTTC
TRBJ1-1,TRBV7-2,-,-,CASSLWGMNTEAFF,TGTGCCAGCAGCTTGTGGGGCATGAACACTGAAGCTTTCTTT
TRBJ1-6,TRBV6-1,-,once,CASSDVVRNSPLHF,TGTGCCAGCAGTGACGTGGTGAGGAATTCACCCCTCCACTTT
TRBJ1-6,TRBV5-1,-,-,CASSLGGGARDSPLHF,TGCGCCAGCAGCTTGGGAGGAGGGGCACGCGATTCACCCCTCCACTTT
TRBJ2-1,TRBV7-9,TRBD1,-,CASSLRTGGASGEQFF,TGTGCCAGCAGCCTAAGGACAGGGGGCGCCTCTGGTGAGCAGTTCTTC
TRBJ1-5,TRBV4-3,-,-,CASRTPPGINSNQPQHF,TGCGCCAGCAGGACCCCTCCAGGGATTAATAGCAATCAGCCCCAGCATTTT
TRBJ2-3,TRBV7-3,TRBD2,few,CASSLSAGGGGSTDTQYF,TGTGCCAGCAGCTTAAGTGCGGGTGGGGGAGGGTCCACAGATACGCAGTATTTT
TRBJ1-4,TRBV6-5,-,once,CASTQGWTNEKLFF,TGTGCCAGCACCCAGGGTTGGACTAATGAAAAACTGTTTTTT
TRBJ1-2,TRBV11-3,TRBD1,-,CASSLTGDHGYTF,TGTGCCAGCAGCCTGACAGGGGACCATGGCTACACCTTC
TRBJ1-3,TRBV14,TRBD1,-,CASSQGDRGLISPLGNTIYF,TGTGCCAGCAGCCAAGGCGACAGGGGATTAATTTCGCCTCTCGGTAACACCATATATTTT